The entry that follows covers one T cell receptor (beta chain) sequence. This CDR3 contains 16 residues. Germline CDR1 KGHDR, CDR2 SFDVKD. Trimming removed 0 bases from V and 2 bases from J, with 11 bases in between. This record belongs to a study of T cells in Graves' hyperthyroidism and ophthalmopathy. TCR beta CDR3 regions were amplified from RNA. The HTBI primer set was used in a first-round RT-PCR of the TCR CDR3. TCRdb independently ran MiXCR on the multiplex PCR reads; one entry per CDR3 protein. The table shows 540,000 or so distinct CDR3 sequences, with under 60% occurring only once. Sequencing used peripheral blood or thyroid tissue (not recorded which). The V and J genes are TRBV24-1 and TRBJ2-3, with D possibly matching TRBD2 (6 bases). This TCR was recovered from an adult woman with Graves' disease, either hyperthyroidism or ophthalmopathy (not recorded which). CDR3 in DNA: TGTGCCACCAGTGATTTGAGCGGGTGGTCCACAGATACGCAGTATTTT. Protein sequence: CATSDLSGWSTDTQYF.